The 3 T cell receptor beta chains reported below all come from one sample, sequenced in a study of T cell repertoires in ileal Crohn's disease. Described time point: neoterminal ileum biopsy at postoperative endoscopy, about 6 months after surgery. Assay: immunoSEQ multiplex PCR; the TCRdb copy retains only in-frame clones and omits some. The sample carries several thousand clones, 65% to 80% recorded once. Sequences were obtained from ileal tissue. These receptors originate from an adult with Crohn's disease.

This rearrangement joins TRBV29-1 to TRBJ2-7, with D maybe TRBD2 (6 bases). The CDR3 has 16 amino acids. Germline-derived CDR1 and CDR2 are SQVTM and ANQGSEA. V lost 4 bases and J 5 bases, leaving 24 bases between the germline ends. CDR3 loop: CSVVVIPGRGLDEQYF. For the CDR3, the DNA is TGCAGCGTTGTCGTAATTCCCGGACGGGGGTTAGACGAGCAGTACTTC.

Concerning this clone itself: At the DNA level, this CDR3 is encoded by other sequences in the same sample as well. The chain joins TRBV12-5 to TRBJ2-7; 8 bases match TRBD1. Germline values: CDR1 LGHNT, CDR2 FRNRAP. The trim removed 6 bases at V and 3 bases at J, leaving 4 bases unmatched. The CDR3 has 13 residues. The CDR3, as DNA: TGTGCTAGTGGCTTCGACAGGGGCTACGAGCAGTACTTC. It translates to CASGFDRGYEQYF.

The rearrangement joins TRBV6-7 to TRBJ2-7, with 10 nucleotides matching TRBD1. TRBV6-7 is an open reading frame, and its role is uncertain. CDR3 length: 17 amino acids. V gave up 2 bases and J gave up 6 bases; unmatched junction bases: 13. The CDR3 reads CASSYPKTRDRGPEQYF. CDR3 in DNA: TGTGCCAGCAGTTACCCGAAGACCCGGGACAGGGGACCCGAGCAGTACTTC.